These 20 T cell receptor beta chains were all obtained from the same sample, sequenced in a study of blood T cell repertoires in COVID-19. TCRdb keeps only in-frame clones here, not all; method: immunoSEQ multiplex PCR. The sample lists some 200,000 clones, 76% seen once, with 8.5% to 10% in the top ten. The sequenced material came from peripheral blood. Receptors originate from a woman aged 45 to 65 with active or convalescent COVID-19.

The chain employs TRBV19 and TRBJ1-2; TRBD1 agrees at 9 bases. With V trimmed by 5 bases and J by 6 bases, 7 bases remained unmatched. The V gene's germline CDR1 is LNHDA and CDR2 SQIVND (reference sequence). The CDR3 runs to 14 residues. CDR3 nucleotides: TGTGCCAGTAGTGAAACAGGGGGCGGCCATGGCTACACCTTC. It encodes CASSETGGGHGYTF.

The chain employs TRBV6-2 or TRBV6-3 and TRBJ2-1; TRBD1 agrees at 9 bases. V shed 4 bases and J 3 bases; nucleotides not matched to a gene: 7. Germline V gives CDR1 MNHEY, CDR2 SVGEGT. This CDR3 has 16 amino acids. The CDR3 coding sequence is TGTGCCAGCAGTTCACAGGGGGCGAATCTCTACAATGAGCAGTTCTTC. The encoded protein is CASSSQGANLYNEQFF.

This chain links TRBV11-2 with TRBJ1-6; 7 bases are a match to TRBD1. Losses at the gene ends were 4 bases for V and 4 bases for J; bases not matched to a gene: 7. Germline lookup yields CDR1 SGHAT and CDR2 FQNNGV. The CDR3 is made up of 16 amino acids. This chain's CDR3 is CASSSTGAPYNSPLHF. In DNA, the CDR3 is TGTGCCAGCAGCTCAACAGGGGCCCCTTATAATTCACCCCTCCACTTT.

V and J are TRBV6-5 and TRBJ1-4; D uncertain. This CDR3 contains 15 residues. Germline CDR1 and CDR2: MNHEY and SVGAGI. With 2 bases removed from V and 8 bases from J, the gap between germline ends came to 15 bases. This CDR3 is CASSYAAGLPEKLFF. CDR3 in DNA: TGTGCCAGCAGTTACGCGGCAGGACTACCGGAAAAACTGTTTTTT.

V is TRBV2 and J is TRBJ1-2; 9 bases fit TRBD1. Germline values: CDR1 SNHLY, CDR2 FYNNEI. The CDR3 runs 13 residues. V lost 4 bases and J lost 8; bases outside the gene matches: 5. The CDR3 DNA follows: TGTGCCAGCAGTGGGGAGACAGGGGGAGGCTACACCTTC. Translation: CASSGETGGGYTF.

This chain joins TRBV25-1 and TRBJ1-2, with 7 bases fitting TRBD1. V trimming: 4 bases; J trimming: 4 bases; junction bases outside the gene matches: 9. The CDR3 is made up of 15 amino acids. CDR1 and CDR2 (germline): MGHDK, SYGVNS. CDR3 sequence (DNA): TGTGCCAGCAGTGGCTTTGACAGGGTCGGCTATGGCTACACCTTC. This codes for CASSGFDRVGYGYTF.

This clone was detected only once. The CDR3 region is CASSKGTADYGYTF. In nucleotides, the CDR3 is TGTGCCAGTAGTAAAGGGACAGCCGATTATGGCTACACCTTC. V gene TRBV19 combines with J gene TRBJ1-2, with 7 nucleotides matching TRBD1. Germline CDR1 and CDR2: LNHDA and SQIVND (reference sequence). Trimming took 4 bases from V and 5 from J; bases not matched to a gene: 7. The length of the CDR3 is 14 residues.

This rearrangement joins TRBV29-1 to TRBJ1-1; D gene unclear. Germline V CDR1 and CDR2: SQVTM, ANQGSEA. The CDR3 has 12 residues. V was trimmed by 1 base and J by 5 bases, leaving 8 bases between them. CDR3 residues: CSVEGERTEAFF. The CDR3 nucleotides read TGCAGCGTTGAAGGGGAGCGGACTGAAGCTTTCTTT.

This chain links TRBV4-3 with TRBJ2-3; 9 nucleotides match TRBD2. This CDR3 is 17 amino acids long. J was trimmed by 3 bases and V by 1 base; bases with no gene match: 8. Germline V gene lookup returns CDR1 LGHNA and CDR2 YSLEER. CDR3 nucleotides: TGCGCCAGCAGCCAAGGGAGCGCGGGGGGGCGAACAGATACGCAGTATTTT. It is translated as CASSQGSAGGRTDTQYF.

The gene calls are TRBV7-3 and TRBJ2-5; tentatively, D is TRBD1 (8 bases). Germline CDR1 and CDR2: SGHTA and FQGTGA. Trimming removed 7 bases at V and 4 bases at J, with 13 bases between. The CDR3 extends over 13 amino acids. This chain's CDR3 is CASKQGEGETQYF. CDR3 DNA sequence: TGTGCCAGCAAACAGGGGGAGGGAGAGACCCAGTACTTC. The entire variable domain, with the rest obtained from reference TRBV7-3 and TRBJ2-5, is as follows: GAGVSQTPSNKVTEKGKYVELRCDPISGHTALYWYRQSLGQGPEFLIYFQGTGAADDSGLPNDRFFAVRPEGSVSTLKIQRTERGDSAVYLCASKQGEGETQYFGPGTRLLVL.

As DNA, the CDR3 is TGTGCCATCAGTGATCCGGGGGTTGGGTCTACTTACGAGCAGTACTTC. Its translation: CAISDPGVGSTYEQYF. The chain joins TRBV10-3 to TRBJ2-7; D may be TRBD2 (6 bases). The CDR3 consists of 16 residues. CDR1 is ENHRY and CDR2 is SYGVKD in the germline V gene. The V end lost 3 bases, the J end lost 4 bases, and 19 bases lay between the germline ends.

V and J are TRBV4-3 and TRBJ1-1; D gene ambiguous. The CDR3 runs to 16 residues. The V and J ends lost 0 bases and 4 bases respectively, with 15 bases between them. Germline V CDR1 and CDR2: LGHNA, YSLEER. The CDR3 DNA is TGCGCCAGCAGCCAAGATATACAGACGTTGCGCACTGAAGCTTTCTTT. Its protein is CASSQDIQTLRTEAFF.

The V call is TRBV5-1, the J call TRBJ1-2, with TRBD1 matching over 7 bases. Trimming at V came to 4 bases and at J to 4 bases, leaving 16 bases not matched to a gene. Germline lookup yields CDR1 SGHRS and CDR2 YFSETQ. The length of the CDR3 is 17 residues. DNA for the CDR3: TGCGCCAGCAGCCTCGGGACAGCAGAGGCCCCTTTCTATGGCTACACCTTC. Protein: CASSLGTAEAPFYGYTF.

On this clone itself: Sequence at one end of the junction differs from germline and may be a read error. The rearrangement links TRBV3-1 (or the pseudogene TRBV3-2) to TRBJ2-3; possible D gene TRBD2, 5 bases. This CDR3 contains 13 residues. Germline loops: CDR1 LGHDT, CDR2 YNNKEL (reference sequence). CDR3: CASSRTRTDTQYF. In DNA form, the CDR3 reads TGTGCCAGCAGCCGGACTCGCACGGATACGCAGTATTTT.

This CDR3 is CASSLGTSGATDTQYF. The CDR3 DNA is TGTGCCAGCAGTTTGGGCACTAGCGGGGCCACAGATACGCAGTATTTT. The chain combines TRBV28 with TRBJ2-3; 10 nucleotides line up with TRBD2. The length of the CDR3 is 16 residues. After removal of 3 bases from V and 2 bases from J, the junction contained 5 bases not matched to a gene. Per the germline V gene, CDR1 is MDHEN and CDR2 is SYDVKM. Full variable domain (missing parts from reference TRBV28 and TRBJ2-3): DVKVTQSSRYLVKRTGEKVFLECVQDMDHENMFWYRQDPGLGLRLIYFSYDVKMKEKGDIPEGYSVSREKKERFSLILESASTNQTSMYLCASSLGTSGATDTQYFGPGTRLTVL.

The chain is built from TRBV30 and TRBJ1-5; D may be TRBD1 (5 bases). V was cut by 3 bases and J by 1 base, with 16 bases left in between. The CDR3 sequence is 16 residues long. The germline gives CDR1 GTSNPN, CDR2 SVGIG (reference sequence). The CDR3 DNA is TGTGCCTGGAGCGCCTGGGGCGGTCAGAGCAATCAGCCCCAGCATTTT. Protein product: CAWSAWGGQSNQPQHF.

The rearrangement links TRBV30 to TRBJ1-1, with TRBD1 matching 7 bases. CDR1 is GTSNPN, CDR2 SVGIG, per germline (reference sequence). The CDR3 has 11 amino acids. V gave up 7 bases and J gave up 10 bases; unmatched junction bases: 9. The CDR3 DNA follows: TGTGCCTATTGGACAGGTCGAGTAGCTTTCTTT. The encoded protein is CAYWTGRVAFF. The variable domain in full, completed from reference TRBV30 and TRBJ1-1, reads SQTIHQWPATLVQPVGSPLSLECTVEGTSNPNLYWYRQAAGRGLQLLFYSVGIGQISSEVPQNLSASRPQDRQFILSSKKLLLSDSGFYLCAYWTGRVAFFGQGTRLTVV.

The gene calls are TRBV28 and TRBJ1-1, with 10 bases matching TRBD1. The CDR3 spans 14 residues. The germline CDR1 and CDR2 sequences are MDHEN and SYDVKM. With V trimmed by 3 bases and J by 6 bases, 4 bases remained unmatched. Here the CDR3 reads CASSFRQGASEAFF. The CDR3 coding sequence is TGTGCCAGCAGTTTCCGACAGGGGGCGTCTGAAGCTTTCTTT.

This rearrangement joins TRBV28 to TRBJ1-6, with D possibly matching TRBD1 (5 bases). CDR1 and CDR2 from the germline V gene are MDHEN and SYDVKM. Trimming pared 6 bases from V and 10 bases from J, leaving 16 bases between. This CDR3 is built from 14 residues. This CDR3 is CASSRDQGRSPLHF. The CDR3 region has the DNA TGTGCCAGCAGCCGTGATCAGGGAAGGTCACCCCTCCACTTT.

The chain couples TRBV7-9 to TRBJ1-2; 7 bases align to TRBD1. This CDR3 comprises 14 residues. In germline, CDR1 is SEHNR, CDR2 FQNEAQ (reference sequence). V shed 8 bases and J 6 bases; nucleotides not matched to a gene: 12. CDR3 in amino acids: CASYETGNTDGYTF. The CDR3 DNA follows: TGTGCCAGCTATGAGACAGGGAACACTGATGGCTACACCTTC.